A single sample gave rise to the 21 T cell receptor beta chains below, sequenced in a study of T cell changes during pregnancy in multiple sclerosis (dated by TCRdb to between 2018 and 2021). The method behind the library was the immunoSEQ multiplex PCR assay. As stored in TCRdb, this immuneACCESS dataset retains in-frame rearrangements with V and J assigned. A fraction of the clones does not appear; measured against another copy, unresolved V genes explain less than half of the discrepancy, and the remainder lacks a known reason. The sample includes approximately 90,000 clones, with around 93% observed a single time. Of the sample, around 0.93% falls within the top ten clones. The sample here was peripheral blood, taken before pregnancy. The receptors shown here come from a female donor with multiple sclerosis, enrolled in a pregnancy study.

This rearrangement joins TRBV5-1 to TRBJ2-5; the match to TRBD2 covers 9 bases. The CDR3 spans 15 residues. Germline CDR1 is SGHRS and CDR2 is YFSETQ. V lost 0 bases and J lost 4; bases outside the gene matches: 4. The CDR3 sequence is CASSLASGEIETQYF. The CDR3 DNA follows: TGCGCCAGCAGCTTGGCTAGCGGGGAAATAGAGACCCAGTACTTC.

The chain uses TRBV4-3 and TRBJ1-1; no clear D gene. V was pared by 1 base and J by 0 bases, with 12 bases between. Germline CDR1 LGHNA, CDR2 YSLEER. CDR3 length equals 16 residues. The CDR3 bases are TGCGCCAGCAGCCAAGCCTCGGCGGCGGTGAACACTGAAGCTTTCTTT. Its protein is CASSQASAAVNTEAFF.

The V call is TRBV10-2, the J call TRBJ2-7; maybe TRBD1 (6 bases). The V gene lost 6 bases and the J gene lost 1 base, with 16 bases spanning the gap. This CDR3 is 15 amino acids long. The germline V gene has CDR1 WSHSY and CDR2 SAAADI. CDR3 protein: CASRKDRIRSYEQYF. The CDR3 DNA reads TGCGCCAGCAGGAAAGACAGGATACGGTCCTACGAGCAGTACTTC.

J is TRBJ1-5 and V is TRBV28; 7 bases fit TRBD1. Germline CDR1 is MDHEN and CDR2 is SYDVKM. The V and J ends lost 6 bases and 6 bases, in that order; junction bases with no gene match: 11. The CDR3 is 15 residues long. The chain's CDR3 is CASSPSGTASQPQHF. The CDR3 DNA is TGTGCCAGCAGCCCCTCCGGGACAGCGTCTCAGCCCCAGCATTTT.

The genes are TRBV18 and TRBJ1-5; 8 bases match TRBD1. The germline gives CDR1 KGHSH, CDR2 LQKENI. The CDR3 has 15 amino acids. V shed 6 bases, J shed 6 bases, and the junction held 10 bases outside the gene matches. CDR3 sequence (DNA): TGTGCCAGCTCTCCCGGACAGGGCCGTTTTCAGCCCCAGCATTTT. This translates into CASSPGQGRFQPQHF.

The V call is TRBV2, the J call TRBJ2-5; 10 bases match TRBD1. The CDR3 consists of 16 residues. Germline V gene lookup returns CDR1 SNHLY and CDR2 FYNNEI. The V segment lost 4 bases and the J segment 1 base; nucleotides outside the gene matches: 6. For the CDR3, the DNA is TGTGCCAGCAGTGGGGGGACAGGGGATTTCCAAGAGACCCAGTACTTC. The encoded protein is CASSGGTGDFQETQYF.

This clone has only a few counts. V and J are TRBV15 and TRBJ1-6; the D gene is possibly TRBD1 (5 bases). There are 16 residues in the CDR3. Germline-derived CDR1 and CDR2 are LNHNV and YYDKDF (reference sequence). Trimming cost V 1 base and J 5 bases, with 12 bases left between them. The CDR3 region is CATSRGRVSNNSPLHF. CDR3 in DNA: TGTGCCACCAGCAGAGGCAGGGTCTCGAATAATTCACCCCTCCACTTT.

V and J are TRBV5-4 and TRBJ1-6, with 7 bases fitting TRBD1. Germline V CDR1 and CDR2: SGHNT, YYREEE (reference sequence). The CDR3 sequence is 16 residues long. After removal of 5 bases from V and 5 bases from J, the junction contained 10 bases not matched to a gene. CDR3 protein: CASSLDRRWNNSPLHF. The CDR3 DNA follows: TGTGCCAGCAGTCTGGACAGGAGATGGAATAATTCACCCCTCCACTTT.

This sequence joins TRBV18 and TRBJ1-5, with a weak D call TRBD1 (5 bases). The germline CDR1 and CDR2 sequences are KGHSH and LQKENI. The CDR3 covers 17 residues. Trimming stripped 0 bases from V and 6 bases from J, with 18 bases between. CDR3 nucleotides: TGTGCCAGCTCACCACCAGGGGCAAGAGCGTACGGTCAGCCCCAGCATTTT. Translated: CASSPPGARAYGQPQHF. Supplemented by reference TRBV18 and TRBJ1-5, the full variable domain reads NAGVMQNPRHLVRRRGQEARLRCSPMKGHSHVYWYRQLPEEGLKFMVYLQKENIIDESGMPKERFSAEFPKEGPSILRIQQVVRGDSAAYFCASSPPGARAYGQPQHFGDGTRLSIL.

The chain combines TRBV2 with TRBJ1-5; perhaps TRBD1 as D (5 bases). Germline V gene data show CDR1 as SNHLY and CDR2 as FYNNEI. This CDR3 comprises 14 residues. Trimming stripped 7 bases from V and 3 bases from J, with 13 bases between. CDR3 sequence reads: CASTRGGDNQPQHF. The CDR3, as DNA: TGTGCCAGCACCAGAGGAGGGGACAATCAGCCCCAGCATTTT.

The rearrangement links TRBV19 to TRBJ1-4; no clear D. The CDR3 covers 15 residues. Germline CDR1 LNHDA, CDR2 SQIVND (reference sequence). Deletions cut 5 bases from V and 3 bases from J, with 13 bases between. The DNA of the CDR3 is TGTGCCAGTAGTGGTGGGCAGCGGGCTAATGAAAAACTGTTTTTT. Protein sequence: CASSGGQRANEKLFF.

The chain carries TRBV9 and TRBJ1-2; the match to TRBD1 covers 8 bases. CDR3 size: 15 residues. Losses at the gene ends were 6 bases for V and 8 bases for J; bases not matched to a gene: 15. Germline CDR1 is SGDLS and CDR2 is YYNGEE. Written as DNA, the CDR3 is TGTGCCAGCAAGGCCCCGACAGGGGCGATCGGAGGCTACACCTTC. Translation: CASKAPTGAIGGYTF.

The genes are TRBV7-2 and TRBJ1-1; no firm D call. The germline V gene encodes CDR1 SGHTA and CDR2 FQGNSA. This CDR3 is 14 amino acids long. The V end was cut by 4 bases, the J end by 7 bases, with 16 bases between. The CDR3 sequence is CASSSGGSLREAFF. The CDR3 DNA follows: TGTGCCAGCAGCTCCGGAGGCTCGTTACGTGAAGCTTTCTTT.

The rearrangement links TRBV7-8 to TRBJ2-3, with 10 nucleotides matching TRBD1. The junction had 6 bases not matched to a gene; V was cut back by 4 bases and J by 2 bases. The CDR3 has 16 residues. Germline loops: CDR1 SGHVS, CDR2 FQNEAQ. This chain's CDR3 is CASSYGTGEYTDTQYF. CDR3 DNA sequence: TGTGCCAGCAGCTATGGGACAGGGGAATACACAGATACGCAGTATTTT.

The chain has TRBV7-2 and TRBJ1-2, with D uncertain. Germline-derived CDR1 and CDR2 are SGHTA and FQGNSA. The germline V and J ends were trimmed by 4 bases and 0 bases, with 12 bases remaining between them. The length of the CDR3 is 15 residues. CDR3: CASSSRTGANYGYTF. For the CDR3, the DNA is TGTGCCAGCAGCTCCAGGACTGGAGCTAACTATGGCTACACCTTC.

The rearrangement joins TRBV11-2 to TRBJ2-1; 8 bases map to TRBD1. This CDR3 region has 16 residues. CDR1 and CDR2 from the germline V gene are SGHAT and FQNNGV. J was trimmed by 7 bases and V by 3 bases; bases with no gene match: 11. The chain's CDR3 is CASSFTAGQGRNEQFF. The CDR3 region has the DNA TGTGCCAGCAGCTTCACTGCCGGACAGGGTCGGAATGAGCAGTTCTTC. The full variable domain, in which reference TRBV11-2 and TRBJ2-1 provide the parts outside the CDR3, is EAGVAQSPRYKIIEKRQSVAFWCNPISGHATLYWYQQILGQGPKLLIQFQNNGVVDDSQLPKDRFSAERLKGVDSTLKIQPAKLEDSAVYLCASSFTAGQGRNEQFFGPGTRLTVL.

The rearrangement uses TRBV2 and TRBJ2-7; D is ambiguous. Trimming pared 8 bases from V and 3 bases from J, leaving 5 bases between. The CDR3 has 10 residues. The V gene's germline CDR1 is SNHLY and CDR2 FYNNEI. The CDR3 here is CASGRYEQYF. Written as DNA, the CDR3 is TGTGCCAGCGGGCGCTACGAGCAGTACTTC. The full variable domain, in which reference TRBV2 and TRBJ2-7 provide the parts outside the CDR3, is EPEVTQTPSHQVTQMGQEVILRCVPISNHLYFYWYRQILGQKVEFLVSFYNNEISEKSEIFDDQFSVERPDGSNFTLKIRSTKLEDSAMYFCASGRYEQYFGPGTRLTVT.

The CDR3 loop is CASRSSGSLRIAFF. The CDR3, as DNA: TGTGCCAGCCGCTCCTCGGGGAGTTTGAGAATAGCGTTCTTC. The chain recombines TRBV25-1 with TRBJ2-1, with D perhaps matching TRBD2 (5 bases). V was cut by 8 bases and J by 15 bases, with 26 bases left in between. This CDR3 has 14 residues. Germline values: CDR1 MGHDK, CDR2 SYGVNS.

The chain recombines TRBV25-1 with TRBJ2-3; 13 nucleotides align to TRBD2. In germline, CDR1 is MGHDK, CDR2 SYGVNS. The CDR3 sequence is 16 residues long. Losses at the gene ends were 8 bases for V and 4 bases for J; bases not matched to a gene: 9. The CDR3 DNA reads TGTGCCAGCGGACTAGCGGGAGAGGTGAGGGCAGATACGCAGTATTTT. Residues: CASGLAGEVRADTQYF.

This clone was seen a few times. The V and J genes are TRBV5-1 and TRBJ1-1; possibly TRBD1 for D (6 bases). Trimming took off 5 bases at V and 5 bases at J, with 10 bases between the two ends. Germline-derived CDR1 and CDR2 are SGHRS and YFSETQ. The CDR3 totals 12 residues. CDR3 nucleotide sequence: TGCGCCAGCAGTCCCACAGGGACTGAAGCTTTCTTT. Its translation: CASSPTGTEAFF.

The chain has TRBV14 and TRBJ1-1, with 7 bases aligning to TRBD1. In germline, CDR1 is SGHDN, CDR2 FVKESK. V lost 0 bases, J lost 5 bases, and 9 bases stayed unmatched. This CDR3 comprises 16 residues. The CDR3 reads CASSQDPGQVATEAFF. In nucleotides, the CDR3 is TGTGCCAGCAGCCAAGATCCCGGACAGGTGGCGACTGAAGCTTTCTTT. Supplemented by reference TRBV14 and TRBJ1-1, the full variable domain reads EAGVTQFPSHSVIEKGQTVTLRCDPISGHDNLYWYRRVMGKEIKFLLHFVKESKQDESGMPNNRFLAERTGGTYSTLKVQPAELEDSGVYFCASSQDPGQVATEAFFGQGTRLTVV.